One and the same sample provided the 19 T cell receptor beta chains below, sequenced in a study of blood T cell repertoires in COVID-19. Assay: immunoSEQ multiplex PCR; the TCRdb copy retains only in-frame clones and omits some. The sample has about 170,000 clones, less than 90% seen once. Material for sequencing was peripheral blood. The receptors here all came from a woman aged 55-75 years with COVID-19, enrolled during active disease.

The CDR3 nucleotides are TGTGCCAGCGGATATAGCGGGATTTCCTACGAGCAGTACTTC. It codes for CASGYSGISYEQYF. The chain uses TRBV5-6 and TRBJ2-7; TRBD2 aligns across 8 bases. V dropped 7 bases and J dropped 1; count of bases not matched to a gene: 7. This CDR3 has 14 residues. Germline values: CDR1 SGHDT, CDR2 YYEEEE.

V usage is TRBV5-6 and J usage is TRBJ2-1, with 10 bases lining up with TRBD1. The trim removed 3 bases at V and 10 bases at J, leaving 10 bases unmatched. This CDR3 spans 15 amino acids. CDR1 is SGHDT, CDR2 YYEEEE, per germline. The CDR3 region is CASSSTGGIGEEQFF. CDR3 coding DNA: TGTGCCAGCAGCTCGACAGGGGGCATCGGCGAGGAGCAGTTCTTC.

Details on this clone: One junction end disagrees with the germline gene, perhaps due to a read error. V is TRBV3-1 (or the pseudogene TRBV3-2) and J is TRBJ1-2; no clear D. The CDR3 is 12 residues long. CDR1 is LGHDT, CDR2 YNNKEL, per germline (reference sequence). In DNA, the CDR3 is TGTGCCAGCAGCGAGGTAGGAGCTCTCACCCTCTTC. Its translation is CASSEVGALTLF.

The chain has TRBV29-1 and TRBJ1-1; 8 nucleotides match TRBD1. The CDR3 runs 13 residues. Unmatched junction bases numbered 11, after V lost 4 bases and J lost 10 bases. Germline loops: CDR1 SQVTM, CDR2 ANQGSEA. The CDR3 loop is CSVGLLGQGRAFF. CDR3 sequence (DNA): TGCAGCGTTGGTCTATTAGGACAGGGAAGAGCTTTCTTT.

This clone was detected only once. This chain joins TRBV6-2 or TRBV6-3 and TRBJ1-2; TRBD1 matches 7 bases. Germline V lookup: CDR1 MNHEY, CDR2 SVGEGT. V lost 1 base to trimming and J lost 11 bases; unmatched junction nucleotides: 7. The CDR3 length is 13 residues. CDR3 sequence: CASSYWAGGVYTF. CDR3 nucleotides: TGTGCCAGCAGTTACTGGGCAGGGGGAGTTTACACCTTC.

The chain links TRBV6-5 to TRBJ2-7, with D tentatively TRBD2 (7 bases). The V end lost 2 bases, the J end lost 6 bases, and 14 bases lay between the germline ends. The germline CDR1 and CDR2 sequences are MNHEY and SVGAGI. The CDR3 consists of 14 residues. The CDR3 region is CASSYLAEGGEQYF. The DNA for the CDR3 is TGTGCCAGCAGTTACCTAGCGGAGGGGGGCGAGCAGTACTTC.

This clone has a handful of counts. This chain links TRBV6-5 with TRBJ2-7; 8 bases fit TRBD2. CDR3 size: 16 residues. Per the germline V gene, CDR1 is MNHEY and CDR2 is SVGAGI. V gave up 0 bases and J gave up 3 bases; unmatched junction bases: 7. Written as DNA, the CDR3 is TGTGCCAGCAGTTACTCAACGGGAGGGTCTCTCTACGAGCAGTACTTC. Translating gives CASSYSTGGSLYEQYF.

The V and J genes are TRBV5-1 and TRBJ1-1; 7 bases are shared with TRBD1. Germline V CDR1 and CDR2: SGHRS, YFSETQ. After removal of 0 bases from V and 0 bases from J, the junction contained 2 bases not matched to a gene. The CDR3 covers 15 residues. The CDR3 sequence: CASSLAGTVNTEAFF. CDR3 bases: TGCGCCAGCAGCTTGGCCGGGACAGTGAACACTGAAGCTTTCTTT.

The V gene is TRBV30, the J gene TRBJ1-2, with TRBD1 matching over 11 bases. The J segment lost 7 bases and the V segment lost 5 bases, leaving 12 bases of the junction unmatched. Germline values: CDR1 GTSNPN, CDR2 SVGIG (reference sequence). The CDR3 loop spans 15 amino acids. The CDR3 coding sequence is TGTGCCTGGGCGGCCAGGGACAGGGGGAAATCTGGCTACACCTTC. This codes for CAWAARDRGKSGYTF. Full variable domain (missing parts from reference TRBV30 and TRBJ1-2): SQTIHQWPATLVQPVGSPLSLECTVEGTSNPNLYWYRQAAGRGLQLLFYSVGIGQISSEVPQNLSASRPQDRQFILSSKKLLLSDSGFYLCAWAARDRGKSGYTFGSGTRLTVV.

This sequence joins TRBV5-1 and TRBJ1-5; TRBD1 matches at 9 bases. The CDR3 loop spans 15 amino acids. Trimming took 3 bases from V and 7 from J; bases not matched to a gene: 8. Germline V lookup: CDR1 SGHRS, CDR2 YFSETQ. CDR3: CASSSGTGIGQPQHF. CDR3 in DNA: TGCGCCAGCAGCTCTGGGACAGGGATCGGACAGCCCCAGCATTTT.

The chain links TRBV5-1 to TRBJ2-3, with 8 positions matching TRBD2. This CDR3 region has 16 residues. Germline-derived CDR1 and CDR2 are SGHRS and YFSETQ. The J segment lost 2 bases and the V segment lost 0 bases, leaving 5 bases of the junction unmatched. CDR3 amino acids: CASSLALAGPTDTQYF. The CDR3 DNA reads as TGCGCCAGCAGCTTGGCCCTAGCGGGTCCCACAGATACGCAGTATTTT.

There are a few counts of this clone. This chain joins TRBV15 and TRBJ2-7; 10 bases fit TRBD1. This CDR3 comprises 16 residues. The V gene's germline CDR1 is LNHNV and CDR2 YYDKDF (reference sequence). The V segment lost 3 bases and the J segment 3 bases; nucleotides outside the gene matches: 8. The CDR3 bases are TGTGCCACCAGCAGGATCTACAGGGACAGGGGCTACGAGCAGTACTTC. Amino acids: CATSRIYRDRGYEQYF.

This chain links TRBV14 with TRBJ1-2; 7 bases fit TRBD1. CDR3 length equals 14 residues. V dropped 4 bases and J dropped 7; count of bases not matched to a gene: 9. Germline V CDR1 and CDR2: SGHDN, FVKESK. DNA of the CDR3: TGTGCCAGCAGCCCTCTGACAGGGTTGACTGGCTACACCTTC. Amino acid sequence: CASSPLTGLTGYTF.

A single count supports this clone. The rearrangement joins TRBV6-2 or TRBV6-3 to TRBJ1-5; a possible D gene is TRBD1 (6 bases). CDR1 is MNHEY and CDR2 is SVGEGT in the germline V gene. The CDR3 consists of 16 residues. V lost 2 bases and J lost 3, with 14 bases in between. CDR3 protein: CASSYRPGAFNQPQHF. For the CDR3, the DNA is TGTGCCAGCAGTTACCGGCCAGGGGCGTTCAATCAGCCCCAGCATTTT.

The rearrangement joins TRBV5-1 to TRBJ1-2; 9 bases agree with TRBD1. The germline V gene has CDR1 SGHRS and CDR2 YFSETQ. V lost 4 bases, J lost 4 bases, and 8 bases stayed unmatched. The CDR3 is 15 residues long. The chain's CDR3 is CASSAGTGRIYGYTF. In DNA form, the CDR3 reads TGCGCCAGCAGCGCCGGGACAGGGAGGATCTATGGCTACACCTTC.

The chain joins TRBV7-2 to TRBJ1-4; maybe TRBD1 (6 bases). The germline gives CDR1 SGHTA, CDR2 FQGNSA. Trimming took 5 bases from V and 4 from J, leaving 20 bases between them. This CDR3 spans 17 amino acids. CDR3 sequence reads: CASSERFTGRRNEKLFF. Here the CDR3 DNA reads TGTGCCAGCAGCGAGCGTTTTACAGGGAGACGTAATGAAAAACTGTTTTTT. The whole variable domain, filled in from reference TRBV7-2 and TRBJ1-4, reads GAGVSQSPSNKVTEKGKDVELRCDPISGHTALYWYRQSLGQGLEFLIYFQGNSAPDKSGLPSDRFSAERTGGSVSTLTIQRTQQEDSAVYLCASSERFTGRRNEKLFFGSGTQLSVL.

The chain uses TRBV13 and TRBJ2-2; the match to TRBD2 covers 8 bases. This CDR3 spans 17 amino acids. The germline gives CDR1 PRHDT, CDR2 FYEKMQ (reference sequence). With 2 bases clipped from V and 6 bases from J, the junction kept 11 bases outside the gene matches. The CDR3 sequence: CASSLKAGVILAGELFF. The CDR3 region has the DNA TGTGCCAGCAGCTTAAAAGCGGGAGTGATCTTGGCCGGGGAGCTGTTTTTT. Combining the CDR3 with reference TRBV13 and TRBJ2-2 gives the whole variable domain AAGVIQSPRHLIKEKRETATLKCYPIPRHDTVYWYQQGPGQDPQFLISFYEKMQSDKGSIPDRFSAQQFSDYHSELNMSSLELGDSALYFCASSLKAGVILAGELFFGEGSRLTVL.

The chain has TRBV7-3 and TRBJ2-1; weak D call: TRBD2 (6 bases). The CDR3 is 16 amino acids. Germline loops: CDR1 SGHTA, CDR2 FQGTGA. Trimming took 2 bases from V and 0 from J, leaving 11 bases between them. The CDR3 loop reads CASSLDGRSSYNEQFF. The DNA for the CDR3 is TGTGCCAGCAGCTTAGACGGGAGAAGCTCCTACAATGAGCAGTTCTTC.

The genes are TRBV12-3 or TRBV12-4 and TRBJ2-2, with D perhaps matching TRBD1 (5 bases). The CDR3 sequence is 13 residues long. The V end lost 2 bases, the J end lost 6 bases, and 7 bases lay between the germline ends. In DNA form, the CDR3 reads TGTGCCAGCAGTTTAATAGGGGCCGGGGAGCTGTTTTTT. It yields the protein CASSLIGAGELFF.